The T cell receptor beta chain under discussion was sequenced for a study of cytomegalovirus exposure and HLA in healthy donors. Broader study findings: Cytomegalovirus-associated status was assigned to about 170 TCR beta chains.

PCR employed 60 Vbeta and 13 Jbeta primers. The method was immunoSEQ multiplex PCR; TCRdb's version includes in-frame clones alone and lacks a portion of them. The table lists some 93,000 clones, 82% of them singletons, with approximately 3.8% in the top ten. With regard to this clone: The target antigen is unknown.

The CDR3 has 17 residues. Looked up from germline, CDR1 is KGHSH and CDR2 is LQKENI. The junction had 8 bases not matched to a gene; V was cut back by 1 base and J by 7 bases. The sample consisted of PBMCs. This chain links TRBV18 with TRBJ2-1, with TRBD1 identical over 12 bases. The sequence came from a man aged 45-60 years in good health and CMV-seronegative. CDR3 sequence (DNA): TGTGCCAGCTCACCACTAGGAGAGGGACAGGGGGCTAATGAGCAGTTCTTC. Translating it yields CASSPLGEGQGANEQFF. Looking up the rest from reference TRBV18 and TRBJ2-1 gives the full variable domain: NAGVMQNPRHLVRRRGQEARLRCSPMKGHSHVYWYRQLPEEGLKFMVYLQKENIIDESGMPKERFSAEFPKEGPSILRIQQVVRGDSAAYFCASSPLGEGQGANEQFFGPGTRLTVL.